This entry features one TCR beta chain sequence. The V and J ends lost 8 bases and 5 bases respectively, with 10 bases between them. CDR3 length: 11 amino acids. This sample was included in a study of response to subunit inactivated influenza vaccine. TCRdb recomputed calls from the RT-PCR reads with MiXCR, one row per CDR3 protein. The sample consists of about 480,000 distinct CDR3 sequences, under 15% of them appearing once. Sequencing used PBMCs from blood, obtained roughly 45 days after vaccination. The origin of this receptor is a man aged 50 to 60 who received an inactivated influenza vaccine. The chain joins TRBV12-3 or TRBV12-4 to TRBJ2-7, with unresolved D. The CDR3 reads CASGAKDEQYF. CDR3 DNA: TGTGCCAGCGGCGCGAAGGACGAGCAGTACTTC.